Shown below are 27 T cell receptor beta chains from a single sample sequenced in a study of radiotherapy plus CTLA-4 blockade in lung cancer. Assay used: immunoSEQ multiplex PCR; TCRdb lists only in-frame clones, some missing. Here the sample spans about 62,000 clones, around 69% being singletons. The material sequenced was peripheral blood, taken from a patient treated with radiotherapy plus ipilimumab. The source of these receptors is a human donor with non-small cell lung cancer who had a complete response to radiotherapy plus ipilimumab.

This clone was counted between two and nine times. The genes are TRBV4-1 and TRBJ1-3, with D possibly TRBD1 on 5 matching bases. The CDR3 totals 15 residues. V was clipped by 6 bases and J by 3 bases, with 15 bases between them. The germline V gene encodes CDR1 MGHRA and CDR2 YSYEKL. CDR3 residues: CASSVNPDIGNTIYF. The DNA of the CDR3 is TGCGCCAGCAGTGTCAATCCGGACATTGGAAACACCATATATTTT.

V gene TRBV4-2 combines with J gene TRBJ1-4; TRBD1 matches at 7 bases. Looked up from germline, CDR1 is LGHNA and CDR2 is YNFKEQ. V gave up 3 bases and J gave up 1 base; unmatched junction bases: 2. CDR3 length equals 15 residues. The CDR3 region is CASSHTGETNEKLFF. The CDR3 nucleotides read TGTGCCAGCAGCCACACAGGGGAAACTAATGAAAAACTGTTTTTT.

This rearrangement joins TRBV6-1 to TRBJ2-1; 11 nucleotides agree with TRBD2. The CDR3 is 15 residues long. After removal of 4 bases from V and 9 bases from J, the junction contained 8 bases not matched to a gene. From germline, CDR1 is MNHNS and CDR2 SASEGT. The DNA for the CDR3 is TGTGCCAGCAGTGGTACTAGCGGGAGAATCGGTGAGCAGTTCTTC. This encodes CASSGTSGRIGEQFF.

This chain joins TRBV19 and TRBJ2-5; possibly TRBD1 for D (6 bases). From germline, CDR1 is LNHDA and CDR2 SQIVND (reference sequence). This CDR3 is 13 amino acids long. V lost 4 bases, J lost 11 bases, and 17 bases lay in between. In DNA form, the CDR3 reads TGTGCCAGTAGTACATTACAGGGAATGGAGCAGTACTTC. Its protein product is CASSTLQGMEQYF.

V usage is TRBV30 and J usage is TRBJ2-5; 9 bases align to TRBD1. Trimming removed 0 bases from V and 5 bases from J; junction bases left unmatched: 7. The CDR3 has 15 residues. Looked up from germline, CDR1 is GTSNPN and CDR2 is SVGIG (reference sequence). The CDR3 DNA reads TGTGCCTGGAGTGTACGCGGGACAGGGAGTGAGACCCAGTACTTC. Its translation: CAWSVRGTGSETQYF. The full variable domain, rest sourced from reference TRBV30 and TRBJ2-5, is SQTIHQWPATLVQPVGSPLSLECTVEGTSNPNLYWYRQAAGRGLQLLFYSVGIGQISSEVPQNLSASRPQDRQFILSSKKLLLSDSGFYLCAWSVRGTGSETQYFGPGTRLLVL.

The V call is TRBV6-5, the J call TRBJ1-2, with 8 nucleotides matching TRBD1. The CDR3 contains 14 residues. Germline V CDR1 and CDR2: MNHEY, SVGAGI. V was pared by 6 bases and J by 4 bases, with 7 bases of the junction left unmatched. The CDR3 reads CASRQGDRLYGYTF. The CDR3 nucleotides read TGTGCCAGCAGGCAAGGGGACAGGCTCTATGGCTACACCTTC.

This chain joins TRBV19 and TRBJ2-2; 9 bases map to TRBD1. Germline V gene data show CDR1 as LNHDA and CDR2 as SQIVND (reference sequence). CDR3 length: 15 residues. Trimming removed 3 bases from V and 7 bases from J; junction bases left unmatched: 6. The CDR3 DNA is TGTGCCAGTAGTATCCCACAGGGGGCAGACGGGGAGCTGTTTTTT. It yields the protein CASSIPQGADGELFF.

The J gene is TRBJ2-7, the V gene TRBV28, with 10 nucleotides matching TRBD1. Germline V gene lookup returns CDR1 MDHEN and CDR2 SYDVKM. V trimming: 7 bases; J trimming: 4 bases; junction bases outside the gene matches: 10. The CDR3 extends over 15 amino acids. For the CDR3, the DNA is TGTGCCAGCACCAACCAGGGGGACAGGGGTTACGAGCAGTACTTC. It translates to CASTNQGDRGYEQYF.

This clone was counted a few times. V usage is TRBV10-3 and J usage is TRBJ2-7; the D gene is possibly TRBD1 (6 bases). V lost 9 bases to trimming and J lost 2 bases, with 11 bases between them. From germline, CDR1 is ENHRY and CDR2 SYGVKD. This CDR3 is 12 amino acids long. This chain's CDR3 is CAIAGQTYEQYF. DNA for the CDR3: TGTGCCATAGCTGGACAGACCTACGAGCAGTACTTC.

J is TRBJ1-3 and V is TRBV18; D possibly corresponds to TRBD1 (6 bases). The length of the CDR3 is 16 residues. Germline-derived CDR1 and CDR2 are KGHSH and LQKENI. Trimming shortened V by 6 bases and J by 0 bases, and 15 bases separated the two germline ends. The CDR3 bases are TGTGCCAGCTCCCCTCTACAGGGAAACTCTGGAAACACCATATATTTT. Protein product: CASSPLQGNSGNTIYF.

CDR3: CASSSRQGPLSDTQYF. The CDR3 DNA is TGTGCCAGCAGCTCCCGGCAGGGTCCCCTCTCGGATACGCAGTATTTT. This chain uses TRBV7-6 with TRBJ2-3; TRBD1 is a possible D gene (5 bases). This CDR3 spans 16 amino acids. Germline V lookup: CDR1 SGHVS, CDR2 FNYEAQ. Trimming took 4 bases from V and 6 from J, leaving 20 bases between them.

The chain couples TRBV5-6 to TRBJ1-5; 7 bases align to TRBD1. The ends lost 4 bases at V and 0 bases at J; junction bases unmatched: 13. CDR3 length: 18 residues. Germline lookup yields CDR1 SGHDT and CDR2 YYEEEE. For the CDR3, the DNA is TGTGCCAGCAGCCTCGAAAAGGGGGCCCGAAATAGCAATCAGCCCCAGCATTTT. Amino acid sequence: CASSLEKGARNSNQPQHF.

This clone was recorded a few times. CDR3 DNA sequence: TGTGCCAGCAGCTTGGCGGGAATGAAAAAGGTGTTTTTT. Translated, it gives CASSLAGMKKVFF. This chain links TRBV5-8 with TRBJ1-4; unclear D gene. Germline CDR1 reads SGHTS; CDR2 reads YDEGEE. The CDR3 extends over 13 amino acids. Trimming removed 0 bases from V and 15 bases from J, with 15 bases in between.

The rearrangement joins TRBV2 to TRBJ2-1; TRBD2 might be the D (5 bases). Trimming removed 5 bases at V and 9 bases at J, with 11 bases between. The CDR3 is made up of 12 amino acids. Germline V gene data show CDR1 as SNHLY and CDR2 as FYNNEI. CDR3 region: CASSYSEGEQFF. The CDR3, as DNA: TGTGCCAGCAGTTATAGTGAGGGTGAGCAGTTCTTC.

The J gene is TRBJ2-2, the V gene TRBV5-1, with unresolved D. Trimming stripped 2 bases from V and 6 bases from J, with 11 bases between. Germline values: CDR1 SGHRS, CDR2 YFSETQ. The CDR3 contains 14 residues. The CDR3 here is CASSFDTPPGELFF. In nucleotides, the CDR3 is TGCGCCAGCAGCTTTGACACACCCCCCGGGGAGCTGTTTTTT.

The chain couples TRBV29-1 to TRBJ1-2, with TRBD1 identical over 10 bases. Germline V gives CDR1 SQVTM, CDR2 ANQGSEA. The CDR3 runs 12 residues. V trimming: 4 bases; J trimming: 5 bases; junction bases outside the gene matches: 1. CDR3 amino acids: CSVGTGGYGYTF. The CDR3 nucleotides read TGCAGCGTTGGGACAGGGGGATATGGCTACACCTTC.

The chain joins TRBV20-1 to TRBJ2-7; D not resolved. Germline CDR1 reads DFQATT; CDR2 reads SNEGSKA (reference sequence). This CDR3 contains 11 residues. V was clipped by 5 bases and J by 4 bases, with 9 bases between them. CDR3 residues: CSALDAYEQYF. The CDR3, as DNA: TGCAGTGCTCTAGACGCTTACGAGCAGTACTTC.

CDR3 sequence reads: CASRMGQRIPPQHF. CDR3 sequence (DNA): TGTGCCAGTAGGATGGGACAGCGAATTCCGCCCCAGCATTTT. V is TRBV19 and J is TRBJ1-5; 7 bases agree with TRBD1. The CDR3 contains 14 residues. In germline, CDR1 is LNHDA, CDR2 SQIVND (reference sequence). V gave up 6 bases and J gave up 9 bases; unmatched junction bases: 11.

V gene TRBV6-6 combines with J gene TRBJ2-7, with unresolved D. Trimming removed 4 bases at V and 3 bases at J, with 7 bases between. The CDR3 has 12 residues. CDR1 MNHNY and CDR2 SVGAGI come from the germline V gene (reference sequence). The CDR3 bases are TGTGCCAGCAGTTCAGAATACTACGAGCAGTACTTC. Translation gives CASSSEYYEQYF.

The V gene is TRBV5-5, the J gene TRBJ2-7; 10 nucleotides line up with TRBD2. This CDR3 is 16 amino acids long. Losses at the gene ends were 6 bases for V and 2 bases for J; bases not matched to a gene: 11. CDR1 is SGHKS and CDR2 is YYEKEE in the germline V gene (reference sequence). The CDR3 coding sequence is TGTGCCAGCATCGGGGGGGGGACTAGCGTAACCTACGAGCAGTACTTC. It codes for CASIGGGTSVTYEQYF.

The rearrangement links TRBV2 to TRBJ2-3, with D possibly matching TRBD2 (6 bases). This CDR3 comprises 17 residues. Germline values: CDR1 SNHLY, CDR2 FYNNEI. The V end was cut by 5 bases, the J end by 1 base, with 19 bases between. The chain's CDR3 is CASSPDGAGRRTDTQYF. The CDR3 DNA reads TGTGCCAGCAGTCCAGACGGGGCGGGACGACGCACAGATACGCAGTATTTT.

The V gene is TRBV4-3, the J gene TRBJ1-1; D might be TRBD1 (5 bases). V was pared by 6 bases and J by 4 bases, with 21 bases between. The CDR3 extends over 16 amino acids. Germline V gives CDR1 LGHNA, CDR2 YSLEER. CDR3 bases: TGCGCCAGCAGTCTAGGCGGGGGTCTCGGGGTCACTGAAGCTTTCTTT. Translating gives CASSLGGGLGVTEAFF.

The rearrangement uses TRBV27 and TRBJ1-4; 7 positions match TRBD1. The CDR3 runs 14 residues. In germline, CDR1 is MNHEY, CDR2 SMNVEV (reference sequence). J lost 0 bases, V lost 10 bases, and 5 bases had no gene match. The CDR3 nucleotides read TGTGCCACCCGGGACAGCTCAACTAATGAAAAACTGTTTTTT. It yields the protein CATRDSSTNEKLFF.

This clone was seen a few times. The chain links TRBV18 to TRBJ1-5; TRBD1 matches at 7 bases. CDR1 and CDR2 (germline): KGHSH, LQKENI. This CDR3 comprises 14 residues. The trim removed 6 bases at V and 1 base at J, leaving 3 bases unmatched. The CDR3 is CASSTTGSNQPQHF. The DNA for the CDR3 is TGTGCCAGCTCGACGACAGGGAGCAATCAGCCCCAGCATTTT.

This clone is judged medium-sized (0.01 to 0.1%). J is TRBJ2-1 and V is TRBV6-1; TRBD1 is a possible D gene (6 bases). This CDR3 is 14 amino acids long. Germline-derived CDR1 and CDR2 are MNHNS and SASEGT. The V end lost 6 bases, the J end lost 4 bases, and 13 bases lay between the germline ends. CDR3 amino acids: CASSVMDRYNEQFF. The CDR3 DNA reads as TGTGCCAGCAGCGTCATGGACAGATACAATGAGCAGTTCTTC.

This sequence joins TRBV4-3 and TRBJ2-2, with D uncertain. Trimming pared 7 bases from V and 4 bases from J, leaving 10 bases between. The CDR3 extends over 13 amino acids. Looked up from germline, CDR1 is LGHNA and CDR2 is YSLEER. CDR3 loop: CASTRVGTGELFF. CDR3 DNA sequence: TGCGCCAGCACACGGGTGGGCACCGGGGAGCTGTTTTTT.

This clone was detected only a few times. The chain recombines TRBV11-2 with TRBJ2-7, with TRBD2 as a possible D gene (6 bases). Germline V gene lookup returns CDR1 SGHAT and CDR2 FQNNGV. This CDR3 is built from 16 residues. V lost 0 bases to trimming and J lost 5 bases, with 17 bases between them. CDR3 loop: CASSLDNVVAAHEQYF. CDR3 DNA: TGTGCCAGCAGCTTAGATAATGTGGTAGCGGCCCACGAGCAGTACTTC.